This T cell receptor (beta chain) was documented in a study of identifying expanded T cells in peripheral blood. The data were produced by immunoSEQ multiplex PCR, yet TCRdb's version contains in-frame clones alone and is incomplete. The repertoire holds approximately 91,000 clones, with approximately 88% as singletons. Healthy donors had no documented immune events, such as infections, while sampled. Germline-derived CDR1 and CDR2 are SGHRS and YFSETQ. V lost 4 bases and J 6 bases, leaving 17 bases between the germline ends. The CDR3 sequence is 14 residues long. This sequence originates from a person aged 18 to 69 in good health. The V and J genes are TRBV5-1 and TRBJ2-7; D possibly corresponds to TRBD2 (5 bases). The sequencing sample was made of blood. CDR3: CASSLLNSGGEQYF. The CDR3 DNA follows: TGCGCCAGCAGCCTCCTCAATTCAGGAGGCGAGCAGTACTTC.